This T cell receptor (beta chain) was sequenced in a study of beta chain features in type 1 diabetes. CDR3 size: 16 residues. Investigators reverse transcribed all isolated RNA, so they sequenced expressed TCRB transcripts. Only in-frame clones appear in the TCRdb table, and some are missing; sequencing was by immunoSEQ multiplex PCR. The table records around 500,000 clones, 10% to 12% of them present only once. One heparinised draw of blood, averaging roughly 120 mL, came from each donor. Regarding this clone: Antigen: not known.

Study results and caveats: There was a possibility that cDNA sequencing over-represented cells with high TCR expression. Among all four CD4+ subsets, Type 1 diabetes patients had TCRB CDR3s that were moderately but significantly shorter.

Sample: naive CD4+ T cells from blood. V usage is TRBV21-1 and J usage is TRBJ2-7. TRBV21-1 corresponds to a pseudogene. This clonotype was obtained from a woman aged 18-29 years in good health. The CDR3 is CASSKALSKTSYEQYV. The DNA of the CDR3 is TGTGCCAGCAGCAAAGCACTTTCAAAAACCTCCTACGAGCAGTACGTC.